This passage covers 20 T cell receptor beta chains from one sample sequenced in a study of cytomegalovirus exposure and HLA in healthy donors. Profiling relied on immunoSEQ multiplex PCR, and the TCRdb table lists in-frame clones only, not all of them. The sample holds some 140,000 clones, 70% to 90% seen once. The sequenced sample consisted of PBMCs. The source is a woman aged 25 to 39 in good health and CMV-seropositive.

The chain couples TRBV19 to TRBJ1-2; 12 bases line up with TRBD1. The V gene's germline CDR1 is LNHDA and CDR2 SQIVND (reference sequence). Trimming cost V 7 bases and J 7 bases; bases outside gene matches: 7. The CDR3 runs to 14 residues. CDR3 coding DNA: TGTGCCAGTACTCCGGGACAGGGGGCCGGTGGCTACACCTTC. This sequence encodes CASTPGQGAGGYTF.

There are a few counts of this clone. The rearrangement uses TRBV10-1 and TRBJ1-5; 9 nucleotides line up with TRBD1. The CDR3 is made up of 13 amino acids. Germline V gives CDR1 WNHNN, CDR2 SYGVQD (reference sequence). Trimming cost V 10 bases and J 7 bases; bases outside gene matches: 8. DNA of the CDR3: TGCGCCAACAGGACAGGGGTGTACCAGCCCCAGCATTTT. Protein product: CANRTGVYQPQHF.

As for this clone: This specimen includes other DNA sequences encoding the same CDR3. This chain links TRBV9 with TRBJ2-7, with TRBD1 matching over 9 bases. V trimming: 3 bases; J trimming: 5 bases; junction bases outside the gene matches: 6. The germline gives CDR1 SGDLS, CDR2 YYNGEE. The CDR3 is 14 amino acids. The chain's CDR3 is CASSATGGSNEQYF. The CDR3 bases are TGTGCCAGCAGCGCAACAGGGGGCTCAAACGAGCAGTACTTC.

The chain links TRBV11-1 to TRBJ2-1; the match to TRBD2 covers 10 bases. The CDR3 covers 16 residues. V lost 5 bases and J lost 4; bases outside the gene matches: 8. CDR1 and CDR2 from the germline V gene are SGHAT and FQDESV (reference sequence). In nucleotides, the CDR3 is TGTGCCAGCAGCCGGACTAGCGGAGGGAGATACAATGAGCAGTTCTTC. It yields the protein CASSRTSGGRYNEQFF.

The CDR3: CASSLAASSPLHF. The CDR3 DNA reads as TGTGCCAGCAGCTTAGCCGCGAGTTCACCCCTCCACTTT. The chain employs TRBV7-6 and TRBJ1-6, with no clear D. The germline V gene encodes CDR1 SGHVS and CDR2 FNYEAQ. With 0 bases removed from V and 9 bases from J, the gap between germline ends came to 6 bases. The CDR3 contains 13 residues.

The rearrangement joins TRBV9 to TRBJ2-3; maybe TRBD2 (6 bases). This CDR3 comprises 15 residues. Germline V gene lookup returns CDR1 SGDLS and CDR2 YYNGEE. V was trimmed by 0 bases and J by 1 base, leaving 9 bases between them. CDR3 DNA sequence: TGTGCCAGCAGCGTAGGTGGCGGGGGCACAGATACGCAGTATTTT. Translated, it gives CASSVGGGGTDTQYF.

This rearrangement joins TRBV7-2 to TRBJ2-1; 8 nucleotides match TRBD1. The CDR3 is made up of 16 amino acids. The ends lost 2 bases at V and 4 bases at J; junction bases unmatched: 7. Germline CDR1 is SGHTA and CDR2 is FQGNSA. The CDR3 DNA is TGTGCCAGCAGCTTACTTTTCGGGACAGGATACAATGAGCAGTTCTTC. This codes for CASSLLFGTGYNEQFF.

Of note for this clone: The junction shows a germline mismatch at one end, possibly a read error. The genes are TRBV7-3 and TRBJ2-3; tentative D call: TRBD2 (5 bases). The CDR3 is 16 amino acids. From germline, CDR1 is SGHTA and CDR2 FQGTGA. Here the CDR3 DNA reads TGTGCCAGCAGCTTAAACGATCCAGGACTCACAGATATGCAGTATTTT. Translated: CASSLNDPGLTDMQYF.

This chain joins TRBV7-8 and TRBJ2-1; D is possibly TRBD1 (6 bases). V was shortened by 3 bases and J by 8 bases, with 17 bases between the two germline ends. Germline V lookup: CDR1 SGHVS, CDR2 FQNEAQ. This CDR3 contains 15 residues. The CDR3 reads CASSFGQQLRDEQFF. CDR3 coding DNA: TGTGCCAGCAGCTTTGGACAGCAACTTAGGGATGAGCAGTTCTTC.

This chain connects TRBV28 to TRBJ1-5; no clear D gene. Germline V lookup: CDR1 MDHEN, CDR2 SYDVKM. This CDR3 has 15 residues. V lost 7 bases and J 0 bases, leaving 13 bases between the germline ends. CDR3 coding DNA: TGTGCCAGCACCCTCCCAGCGAGTAGCAATCAGCCCCAGCATTTT. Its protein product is CASTLPASSNQPQHF.

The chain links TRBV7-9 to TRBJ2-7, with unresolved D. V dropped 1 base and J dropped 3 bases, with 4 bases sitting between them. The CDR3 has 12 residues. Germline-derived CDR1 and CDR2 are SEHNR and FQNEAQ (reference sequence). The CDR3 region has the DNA TGTGCCAGCAGCTTAGTCAGCTACGAGCAGTACTTC. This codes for CASSLVSYEQYF.

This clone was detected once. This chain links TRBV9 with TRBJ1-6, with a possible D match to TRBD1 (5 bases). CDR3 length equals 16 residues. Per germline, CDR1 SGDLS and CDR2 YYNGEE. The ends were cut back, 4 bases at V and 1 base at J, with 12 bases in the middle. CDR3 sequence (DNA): TGTGCCAGCAGCCTATGGGGGGGTTCCTATAATTCACCCCTCCACTTT. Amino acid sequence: CASSLWGGSYNSPLHF.

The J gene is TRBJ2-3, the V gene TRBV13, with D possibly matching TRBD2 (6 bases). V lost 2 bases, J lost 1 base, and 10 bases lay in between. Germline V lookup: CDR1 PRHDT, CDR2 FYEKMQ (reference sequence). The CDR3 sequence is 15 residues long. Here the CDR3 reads CASSLFGTGTDTQYF. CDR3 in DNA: TGTGCCAGCAGCTTATTTGGGACTGGCACAGATACGCAGTATTTT.

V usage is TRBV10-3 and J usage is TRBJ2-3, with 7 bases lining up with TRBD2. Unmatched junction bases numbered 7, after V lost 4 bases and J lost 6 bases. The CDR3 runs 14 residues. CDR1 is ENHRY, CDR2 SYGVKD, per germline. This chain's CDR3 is CAISGGGSMDTQYF. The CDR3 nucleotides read TGTGCCATCAGTGGGGGCGGGAGCATGGATACGCAGTATTTT.

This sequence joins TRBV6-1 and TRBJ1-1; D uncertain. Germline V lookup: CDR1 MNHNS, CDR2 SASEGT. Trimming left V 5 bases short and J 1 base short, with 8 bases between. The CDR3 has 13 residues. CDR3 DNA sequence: TGTGCCAGCAGTCCTCCCGGGAACACTGAAGCTTTCTTT. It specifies CASSPPGNTEAFF.

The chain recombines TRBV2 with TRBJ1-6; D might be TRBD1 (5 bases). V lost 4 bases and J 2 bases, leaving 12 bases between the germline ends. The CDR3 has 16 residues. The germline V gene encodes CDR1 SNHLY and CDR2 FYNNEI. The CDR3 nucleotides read TGTGCCAGCAGTGCCCCAGGGAATCCCTATAATTCACCCCTCCACTTT. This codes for CASSAPGNPYNSPLHF.

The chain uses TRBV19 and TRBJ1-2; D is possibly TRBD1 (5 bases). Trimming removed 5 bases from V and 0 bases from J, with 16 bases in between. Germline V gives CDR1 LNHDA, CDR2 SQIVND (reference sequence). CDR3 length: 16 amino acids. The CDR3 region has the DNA TGTGCCAGTAGTCCCGTGGGAGGGGTTCCTAACTATGGCTACACCTTC. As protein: CASSPVGGVPNYGYTF.

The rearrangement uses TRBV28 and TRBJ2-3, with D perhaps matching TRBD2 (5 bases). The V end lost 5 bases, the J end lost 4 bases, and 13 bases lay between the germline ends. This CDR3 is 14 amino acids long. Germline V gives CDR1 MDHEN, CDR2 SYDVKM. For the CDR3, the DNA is TGTGCCAGCAGTCCCTCGACTATTCCAGATACGCAGTATTTT. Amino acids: CASSPSTIPDTQYF.

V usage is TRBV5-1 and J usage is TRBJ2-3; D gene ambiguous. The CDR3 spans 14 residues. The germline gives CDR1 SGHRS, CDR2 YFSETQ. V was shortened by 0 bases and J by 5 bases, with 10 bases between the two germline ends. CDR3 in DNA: TGCGCCAGCAGCTTGGATGCCACTGGAGATACGCAGTATTTT. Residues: CASSLDATGDTQYF.

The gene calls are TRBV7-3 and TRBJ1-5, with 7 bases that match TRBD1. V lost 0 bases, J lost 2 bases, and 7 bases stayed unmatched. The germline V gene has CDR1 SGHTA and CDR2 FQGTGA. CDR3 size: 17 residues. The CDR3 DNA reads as TGTGCCAGCAGCTTAACCCACAGGGGTCCGTGCAATCAGCCCCAGCATTTT. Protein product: CASSLTHRGPCNQPQHF.